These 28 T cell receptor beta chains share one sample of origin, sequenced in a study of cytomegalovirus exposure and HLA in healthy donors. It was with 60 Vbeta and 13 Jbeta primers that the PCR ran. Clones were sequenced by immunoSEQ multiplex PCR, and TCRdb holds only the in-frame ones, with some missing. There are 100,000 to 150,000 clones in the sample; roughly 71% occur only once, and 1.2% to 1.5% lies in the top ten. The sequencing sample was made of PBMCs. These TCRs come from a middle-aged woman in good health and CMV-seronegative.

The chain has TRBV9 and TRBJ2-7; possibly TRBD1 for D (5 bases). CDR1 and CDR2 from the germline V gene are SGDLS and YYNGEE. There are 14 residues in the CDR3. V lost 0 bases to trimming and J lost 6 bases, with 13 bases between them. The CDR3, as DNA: TGTGCCAGCAGCGTAGGTCACCAAGGGGCCGAGCAGTACTTC. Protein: CASSVGHQGAEQYF.

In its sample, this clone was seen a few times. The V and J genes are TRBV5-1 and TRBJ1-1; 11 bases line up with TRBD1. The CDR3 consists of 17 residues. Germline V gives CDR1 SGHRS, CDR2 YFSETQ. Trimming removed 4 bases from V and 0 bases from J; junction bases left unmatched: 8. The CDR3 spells CASSKGQGAFMNTEAFF. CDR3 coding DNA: TGCGCCAGCAGCAAAGGACAGGGGGCGTTCATGAACACTGAAGCTTTCTTT.

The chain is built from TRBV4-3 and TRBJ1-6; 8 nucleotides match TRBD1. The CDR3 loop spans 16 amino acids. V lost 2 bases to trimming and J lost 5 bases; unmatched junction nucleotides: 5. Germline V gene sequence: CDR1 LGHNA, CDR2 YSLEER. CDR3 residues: CASSQWDRRDNSPLHF. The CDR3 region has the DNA TGCGCCAGCAGCCAATGGGACAGGAGAGATAATTCACCCCTCCACTTT.

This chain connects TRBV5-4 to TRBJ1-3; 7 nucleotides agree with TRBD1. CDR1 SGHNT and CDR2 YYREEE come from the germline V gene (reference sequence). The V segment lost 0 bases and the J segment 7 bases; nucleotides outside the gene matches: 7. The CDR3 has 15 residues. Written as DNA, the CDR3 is TGTGCCAGCAGCTTGGGACAGGGTAAGGCGAACACCATATATTTT. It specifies CASSLGQGKANTIYF.

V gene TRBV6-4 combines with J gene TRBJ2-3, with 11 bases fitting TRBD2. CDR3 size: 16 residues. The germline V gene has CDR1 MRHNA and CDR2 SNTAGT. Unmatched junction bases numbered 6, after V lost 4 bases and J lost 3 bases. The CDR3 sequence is CASSASSGGATDTQYF. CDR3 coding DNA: TGTGCCAGCAGTGCAAGTAGCGGGGGGGCAACAGATACGCAGTATTTT.

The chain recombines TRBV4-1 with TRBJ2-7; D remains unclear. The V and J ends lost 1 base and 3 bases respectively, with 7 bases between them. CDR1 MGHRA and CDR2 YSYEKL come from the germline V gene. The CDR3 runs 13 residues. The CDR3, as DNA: TGCGCCAGCAGCCAAGGTCCCATCTACGAGCAGTACTTC. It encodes CASSQGPIYEQYF.

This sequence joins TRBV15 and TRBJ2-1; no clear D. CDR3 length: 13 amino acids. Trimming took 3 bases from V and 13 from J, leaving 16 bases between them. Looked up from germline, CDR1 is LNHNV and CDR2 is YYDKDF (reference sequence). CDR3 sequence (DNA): TGTGCCACCAGCAGTGGAGATTATCCTCTCCAGTTCTTC. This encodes CATSSGDYPLQFF.

This CDR3 is CATSRPIIPPPGAGGSIYGYTF. The CDR3 DNA reads as TGTGCCACCAGCAGACCAATTATCCCCCCACCCGGGGCAGGGGGGTCTATCTATGGCTACACCTTC. The V and J genes are TRBV15 and TRBJ1-2, with TRBD1 identical over 7 bases. J gave up 4 bases and V 2 bases, and 28 bases lay outside the gene matches. The germline V gene has CDR1 LNHNV and CDR2 YYDKDF (reference sequence). The CDR3 contains 22 residues.

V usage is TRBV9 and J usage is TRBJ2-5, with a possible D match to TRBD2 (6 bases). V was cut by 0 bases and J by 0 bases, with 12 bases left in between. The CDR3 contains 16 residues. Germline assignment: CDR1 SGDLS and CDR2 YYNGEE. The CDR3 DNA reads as TGTGCCAGCAGCGTAGAGATTGCGGGGCACCAAGAGACCCAGTACTTC. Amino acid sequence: CASSVEIAGHQETQYF.

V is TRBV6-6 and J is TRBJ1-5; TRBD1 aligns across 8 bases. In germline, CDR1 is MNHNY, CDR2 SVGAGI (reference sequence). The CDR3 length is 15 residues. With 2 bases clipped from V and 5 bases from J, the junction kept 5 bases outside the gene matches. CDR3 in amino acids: CASSYPGTGYQPQHF. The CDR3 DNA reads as TGTGCCAGCAGTTACCCCGGGACAGGCTATCAGCCCCAGCATTTT.

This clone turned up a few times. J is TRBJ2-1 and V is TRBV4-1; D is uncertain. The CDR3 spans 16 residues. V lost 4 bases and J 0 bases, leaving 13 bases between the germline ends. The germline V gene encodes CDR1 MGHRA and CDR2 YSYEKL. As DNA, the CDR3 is TGCGCCAGCAGCCCCTCTAGTCGGAGCTCCTACAATGAGCAGTTCTTC. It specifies CASSPSSRSSYNEQFF.

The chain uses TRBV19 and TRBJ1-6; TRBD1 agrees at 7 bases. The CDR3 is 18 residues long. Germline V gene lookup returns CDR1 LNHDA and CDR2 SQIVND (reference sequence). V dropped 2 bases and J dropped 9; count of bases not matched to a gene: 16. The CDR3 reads CASSILVSNRGRFSPLHF. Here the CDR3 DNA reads TGTGCCAGTAGTATACTTGTGAGTAACAGGGGTAGGTTTTCACCCCTCCACTTT.

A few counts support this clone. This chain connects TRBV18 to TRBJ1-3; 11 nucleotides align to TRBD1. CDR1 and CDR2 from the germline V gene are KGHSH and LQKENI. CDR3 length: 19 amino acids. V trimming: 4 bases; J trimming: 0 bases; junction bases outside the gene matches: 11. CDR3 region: CASSLWTGGTTSSGNTIYF. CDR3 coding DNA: TGTGCCAGCTCACTTTGGACAGGGGGCACAACCTCCTCTGGAAACACCATATATTTT. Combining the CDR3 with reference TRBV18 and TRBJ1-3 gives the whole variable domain NAGVMQNPRHLVRRRGQEARLRCSPMKGHSHVYWYRQLPEEGLKFMVYLQKENIIDESGMPKERFSAEFPKEGPSILRIQQVVRGDSAAYFCASSLWTGGTTSSGNTIYFGEGSWLTVV.

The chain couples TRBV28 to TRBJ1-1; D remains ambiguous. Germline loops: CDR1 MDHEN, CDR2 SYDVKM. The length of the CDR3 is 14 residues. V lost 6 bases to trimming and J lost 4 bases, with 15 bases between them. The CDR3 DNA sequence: TGTGCCAGCAGGGCCCAAGGGCGGGGCACTGAAGCTTTCTTT. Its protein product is CASRAQGRGTEAFF.

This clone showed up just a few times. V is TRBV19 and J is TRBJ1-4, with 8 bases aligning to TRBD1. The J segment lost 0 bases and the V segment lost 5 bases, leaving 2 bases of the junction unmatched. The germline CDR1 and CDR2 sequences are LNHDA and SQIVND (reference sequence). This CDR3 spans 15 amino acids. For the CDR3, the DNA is TGTGCCAGTAGTGGGACAGGCGCAACTAATGAAAAACTGTTTTTT. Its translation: CASSGTGATNEKLFF. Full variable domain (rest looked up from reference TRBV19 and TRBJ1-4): DGGITQSPKYLFRKEGQNVTLSCEQNLNHDAMYWYRQDPGQGLRLIYYSQIVNDFQKGDIAEGYSVSREKKESFPLTVTSAQKNPTAFYLCASSGTGATNEKLFFGSGTQLSVL.

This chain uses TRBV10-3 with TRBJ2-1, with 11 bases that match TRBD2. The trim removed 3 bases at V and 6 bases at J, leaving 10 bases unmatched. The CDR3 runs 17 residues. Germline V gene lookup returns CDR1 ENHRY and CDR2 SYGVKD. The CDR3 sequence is CAISDLAGGYRTNEQFF. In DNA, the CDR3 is TGTGCCATCAGTGATCTAGCGGGGGGCTATCGAACCAATGAGCAGTTCTTC.

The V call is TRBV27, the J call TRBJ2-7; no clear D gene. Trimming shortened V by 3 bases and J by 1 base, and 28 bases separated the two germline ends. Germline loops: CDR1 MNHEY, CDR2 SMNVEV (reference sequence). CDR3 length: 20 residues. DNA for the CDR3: TGTGCCAGCAGTTTTCGGATTTCTTCCACCCAACAGACCCTTTCCTACGAGCAGTACTTC. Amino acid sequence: CASSFRISSTQQTLSYEQYF.

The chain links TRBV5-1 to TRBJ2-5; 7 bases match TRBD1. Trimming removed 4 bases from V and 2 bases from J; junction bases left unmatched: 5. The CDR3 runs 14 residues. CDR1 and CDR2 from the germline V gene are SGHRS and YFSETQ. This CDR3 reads CASSGGTVQETQYF. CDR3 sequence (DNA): TGCGCCAGCAGCGGTGGGACAGTACAAGAGACCCAGTACTTC.

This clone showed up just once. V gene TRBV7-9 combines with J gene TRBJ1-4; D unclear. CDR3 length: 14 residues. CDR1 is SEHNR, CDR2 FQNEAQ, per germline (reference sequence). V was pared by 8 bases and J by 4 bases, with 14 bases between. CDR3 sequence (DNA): TGTGCCAGCGGTCAGGTCCTAAATAATGAAAAACTGTTTTTT. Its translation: CASGQVLNNEKLFF.

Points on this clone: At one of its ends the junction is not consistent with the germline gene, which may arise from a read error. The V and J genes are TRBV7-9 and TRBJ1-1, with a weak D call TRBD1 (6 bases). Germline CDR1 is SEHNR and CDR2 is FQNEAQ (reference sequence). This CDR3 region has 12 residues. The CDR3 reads CASSYREKGPQF. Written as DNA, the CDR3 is TGTGCCAGCAGCTACAGGGAAAAAGGCCCACAATTT.

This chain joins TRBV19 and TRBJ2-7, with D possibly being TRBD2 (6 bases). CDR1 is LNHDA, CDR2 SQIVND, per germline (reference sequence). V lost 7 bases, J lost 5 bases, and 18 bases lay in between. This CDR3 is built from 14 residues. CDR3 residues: CASIGSGDRHEQYF. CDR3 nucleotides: TGTGCCAGTATAGGTAGCGGAGATCGCCACGAGCAGTACTTC.

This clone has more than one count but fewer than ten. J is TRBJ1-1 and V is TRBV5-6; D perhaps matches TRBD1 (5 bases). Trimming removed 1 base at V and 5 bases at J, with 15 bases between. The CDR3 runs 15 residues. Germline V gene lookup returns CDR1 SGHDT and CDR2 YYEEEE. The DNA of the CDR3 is TGTGCCAGCAGCTTGTGGAATGCAGGGAGGACTGAAGCTTTCTTT. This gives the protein CASSLWNAGRTEAFF.

This chain's CDR3 is CASSYGQGASYEQYF. CDR3 sequence (DNA): TGTGCCAGCAGTTATGGACAGGGGGCCTCCTACGAGCAGTACTTC. The genes are TRBV6-6 and TRBJ2-7; 11 bases line up with TRBD1. This CDR3 has 15 residues. CDR1 MNHNY and CDR2 SVGAGI come from the germline V gene (reference sequence). Trimming removed 3 bases from V and 0 bases from J; junction bases left unmatched: 1.

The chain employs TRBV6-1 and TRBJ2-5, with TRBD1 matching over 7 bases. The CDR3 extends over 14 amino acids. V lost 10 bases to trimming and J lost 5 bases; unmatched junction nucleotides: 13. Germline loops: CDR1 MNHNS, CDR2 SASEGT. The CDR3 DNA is TGTGCCACAGGCCCGGCAGGGGGTTATGAGACCCAGTACTTC. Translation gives CATGPAGGYETQYF.

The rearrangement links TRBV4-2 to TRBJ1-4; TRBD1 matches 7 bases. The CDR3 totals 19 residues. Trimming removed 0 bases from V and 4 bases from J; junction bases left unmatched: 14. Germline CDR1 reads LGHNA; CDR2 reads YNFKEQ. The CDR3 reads CASSQDLYGVGTVNEKLFF. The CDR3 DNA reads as TGTGCCAGCAGCCAAGATTTATATGGCGTTGGGACAGTTAATGAAAAACTGTTTTTT.

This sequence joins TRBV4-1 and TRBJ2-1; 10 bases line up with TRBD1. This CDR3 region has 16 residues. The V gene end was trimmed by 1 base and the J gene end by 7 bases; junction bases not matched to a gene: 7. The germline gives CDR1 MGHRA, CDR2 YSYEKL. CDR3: CASSQGRQGALNEQFF. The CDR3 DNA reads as TGCGCCAGCAGCCAAGGACGACAGGGGGCACTTAATGAGCAGTTCTTC.

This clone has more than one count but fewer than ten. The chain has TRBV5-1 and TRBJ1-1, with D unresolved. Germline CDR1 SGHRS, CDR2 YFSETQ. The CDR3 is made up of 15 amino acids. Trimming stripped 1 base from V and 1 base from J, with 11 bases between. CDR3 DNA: TGCGCCAGCAGCTTGTTGGGCGGGGAGAACACTGAAGCTTTCTTT. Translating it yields CASSLLGGENTEAFF. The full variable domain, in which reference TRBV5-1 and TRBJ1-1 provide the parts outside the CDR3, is KAGVTQTPRYLIKTRGQQVTLSCSPISGHRSVSWYQQTPGQGLQFLFEYFSETQRNKGNFPGRFSGRQFSNSRSEMNVSTLELGDSALYLCASSLLGGENTEAFFGQGTRLTVV.

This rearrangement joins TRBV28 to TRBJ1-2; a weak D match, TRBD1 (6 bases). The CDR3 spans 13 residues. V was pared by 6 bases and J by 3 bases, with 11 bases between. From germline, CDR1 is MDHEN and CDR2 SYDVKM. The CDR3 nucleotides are TGTGCCAGCAGGGCAGGGGAACACTATGGCTACACCTTC. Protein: CASRAGEHYGYTF.